The 5 T cell receptor beta chains below come from one sample, sequenced in a study of blood T cell repertoires in COVID-19. Here immunoSEQ multiplex PCR was the method, and the copy in TCRdb shows in-frame clones only, minus some. The sample lists more than 200,000 clones, 80% to 90% occurring once. The source material was peripheral blood. All receptors derive from a woman over 75 with COVID-19, enrolled during active disease.

The chain links TRBV5-4 to TRBJ2-5; D ambiguous. From germline, CDR1 is SGHNT and CDR2 YYREEE (reference sequence). CDR3 length equals 13 residues. The V and J ends lost 4 bases and 0 bases respectively, with 7 bases between them. The chain's CDR3 is CASSRSDQETQYF. The CDR3 DNA follows: TGTGCCAGCAGCCGTTCAGACCAAGAGACCCAGTACTTC. The entire variable domain, with the rest obtained from reference TRBV5-4 and TRBJ2-5, is as follows: ETGVTQSPTHLIKTRGQQVTLRCSSQSGHNTVSWYQQALGQGPQFIFQYYREEENGRGNFPPRFSGLQFPNYSSELNVNALELDDSALYLCASSRSDQETQYFGPGTRLLVL.

The chain recombines TRBV6-2 or TRBV6-3 with TRBJ2-1; perhaps TRBD2 as D (6 bases). The V gene lost 3 bases and the J gene lost 6 bases, with 12 bases spanning the gap. Germline loops: CDR1 MNHEY, CDR2 SVGEGT. The CDR3 is 14 residues long. The CDR3 sequence: CASSYDGSGNEQFF. For the CDR3, the DNA is TGTGCCAGCAGTTATGATGGTAGCGGCAATGAGCAGTTCTTC.

The V call is TRBV6-5, the J call TRBJ1-4; unclear D gene. The CDR3 loop spans 13 amino acids. Germline CDR1 reads MNHEY; CDR2 reads SVGAGI. The V end was cut by 2 bases, the J end by 8 bases, with 9 bases between. The CDR3 bases are TGTGCCAGCAGTTACGGCGGAGGGGAAAAACTGTTTTTT. Translation gives CASSYGGGEKLFF.

The V gene is TRBV6-6, the J gene TRBJ2-3; 11 bases match TRBD2. V lost 6 bases and J lost 4; bases outside the gene matches: 9. The CDR3 runs 16 residues. Germline V lookup: CDR1 MNHNY, CDR2 SVGAGI (reference sequence). The CDR3 DNA follows: TGTGCCAGCAGAAGCACTAGCGGGGGTACTTCAGATACGCAGTATTTT. As protein: CASRSTSGGTSDTQYF.

V and J are TRBV3-1 (or the pseudogene TRBV3-2) and TRBJ2-6, with 10 bases lining up with TRBD1. Germline CDR1 is LGHDT and CDR2 is YNNKEL (reference sequence). The CDR3 spans 20 residues. The ends lost 2 bases at V and 2 bases at J; junction bases unmatched: 12. CDR3 sequence reads: CASSQTRQGANLAGANVLTF. CDR3 sequence (DNA): TGTGCCAGCAGCCAAACAAGACAGGGGGCAAACTTAGCTGGGGCCAACGTCCTGACTTTC.